These T cell receptor beta chains were read from a single sample in a study of cytomegalovirus exposure and HLA in healthy donors. Profiling relied on immunoSEQ multiplex PCR, and the TCRdb table lists in-frame clones only, not all of them. The table lists under 200,000 clones, over 70% of them singletons. Input material: PBMCs. The receptors here all came from a man over 45 in good health and CMV-seropositive. The CDR3 runs from the conserved cysteine through the conserved F or W. D genes are given only for firm matches.

V gene: TRBV4-2; J gene: TRBJ2-7; D gene: -; CDR3 protein: CASSQGPRIDYEQYF; CDR3 DNA: TGTGCCAGCAGCCAGGGCCCAAGGATAGACTACGAGCAGTACTTC
V gene: TRBV6-5; J gene: TRBJ1-5; D gene: TRBD1; CDR3 protein: CASSPHRGQVQPQHF; CDR3 DNA: TGTGCCAGCAGTCCCCACAGGGGGCAGGTTCAGCCCCAGCATTTT
V gene: TRBV9; J gene: TRBJ1-2; D gene: TRBD1; CDR3 protein: CASSVGGQGAFYGYTF; CDR3 DNA: TGTGCCAGCAGCGTAGGCGGACAGGGGGCGTTCTATGGCTACACCTTC
V gene: TRBV9; J gene: TRBJ2-7; D gene: TRBD1; CDR3 protein: CASSVDQGAYEQYF; CDR3 DNA: TGTGCCAGCAGCGTAGATCAGGGGGCCTACGAGCAGTACTTC
V gene: TRBV4-1; J gene: TRBJ2-5; D gene: -; CDR3 protein: CASSQDIKTQYF; CDR3 DNA: TGCGCCAGCAGCCAAGATATTAAGACCCAGTACTTC
V gene: TRBV5-1; J gene: TRBJ2-1; D gene: TRBD1; CDR3 protein: CASSLGTGSYNEQFF; CDR3 DNA: TGCGCCAGCAGCTTGGGGACAGGGAGTTACAATGAGCAGTTCTTC
V gene: TRBV4-1; J gene: TRBJ2-5; D gene: TRBD1; CDR3 protein: CASSQDLRPRDRVGETQYF; CDR3 DNA: TGCGCCAGCAGCCAAGATCTCCGCCCTCGGGACAGGGTGGGAGAGACCCAATACTTC
V gene: TRBV6-5; J gene: TRBJ1-4; D gene: TRBD1; CDR3 protein: CASSITTGVKKLFF; CDR3 DNA: TGTGCCAGCAGCATTACGACAGGGGTTAAAAAACTGTTTTTT
V gene: TRBV5-6; J gene: TRBJ1-5; D gene: -; CDR3 protein: CASSLTGRDQPQHF; CDR3 DNA: TGTGCCAGCAGCTTGACAGGACGGGATCAGCCCCAGCATTTT
V gene: TRBV28; J gene: TRBJ1-5; D gene: -; CDR3 protein: CASSTKPGLYLPQHF; CDR3 DNA: TGTGCCAGCAGTACAAAACCGGGACTCTATCTGCCCCAGCATTTT
V gene: TRBV7-9; J gene: TRBJ2-5; D gene: -; CDR3 protein: CASSLRGGETQYF; CDR3 DNA: TGTGCCAGCAGCTTAAGGGGTGGAGAGACCCAGTACTTC
V gene: TRBV27; J gene: TRBJ2-3; D gene: TRBD2; CDR3 protein: CASSSTLAASTDTQYF; CDR3 DNA: TGTGCCAGCAGCTCCACGCTAGCGGCTAGCACAGATACGCAGTATTTT
V gene: TRBV6-5; J gene: TRBJ2-7; D gene: TRBD1; CDR3 protein: CASSPDRPYEQYF; CDR3 DNA: TGTGCCAGCAGTCCGGACAGGCCCTACGAGCAGTACTTC